Listed below are T cell receptor beta chains from one sample, sequenced in a study of T-cell memory formation after mild COVID-19. Each CDR3 protein is one row after TCRdb ran MiXCR on the 5' RACE reads. This table holds around 300,000 distinct CDR3 sequences, approximately 8% found once. Sequencing was done on a sample of PBMCs or a T cell subset sorted from them (not recorded which). These receptors all come from a man younger than 35 who had mild COVID-19 (a few samples of this study predate the infection). Cell type and time point are not known. Each CDR3 is given with its conserved first and last residue. The order of the fields is CDR3 DNA, CDR3 protein, V gene, D gene, clone size, J gene. D genes are given only for firm matches. Some rows mark clone size as missing; the rest say once, few, many or name a class of expanded clone.

cdr3_nt: TGTGCCACCAGTGACCCCGGGACTTTAGAGACCCAGTACTTC
cdr3_aa: CATSDPGTLETQYF
v_call: TRBV24-1
d_call: NA
clone_size: NA
j_call: TRBJ2-5

cdr3_nt: TGCGCCAGCAGCCAAGGAGGGGGCCAGGGGGCCTTGGGGGAGCTGTTTTTT
cdr3_aa: CASSQGGGQGALGELFF
v_call: TRBV4-3
d_call: TRBD1
clone_size: NA
j_call: TRBJ2-2

cdr3_nt: TGCAGTGCCCCACAAGGGGTAGAGACCCAGTACTTC
cdr3_aa: CSAPQGVETQYF
v_call: TRBV20-1
d_call: NA
clone_size: NA
j_call: TRBJ2-5

cdr3_nt: TGTGCCACCAGCAGAGATATGGGACTAGCGCGGAATGAGCAGTTCTTC
cdr3_aa: CATSRDMGLARNEQFF
v_call: TRBV15
d_call: TRBD2
clone_size: NA
j_call: TRBJ2-1

cdr3_nt: TGTGCCAGCAGCCCATCCGGGGTTGCCAAGGGCTCACCCCTCCACTTT
cdr3_aa: CASSPSGVAKGSPLHF
v_call: TRBV7-3
d_call: NA
clone_size: few
j_call: TRBJ1-6

cdr3_nt: TGCGCCAGCAGCCCGGAGAGGGGGCAAGAGACCCAGTACTTC
cdr3_aa: CASSPERGQETQYF
v_call: TRBV5-1
d_call: NA
clone_size: many
j_call: TRBJ2-5

cdr3_nt: TGCGCCAGCAGCTCGGACGGGGGGAGCCTTAACTATGGCTACACCTTC
cdr3_aa: CASSSDGGSLNYGYTF
v_call: TRBV5-1
d_call: NA
clone_size: few
j_call: TRBJ1-2

cdr3_nt: TGTGCCAGCAGCTCTACTAGCTACTTAGCCAAAAACATTCAGTACTTC
cdr3_aa: CASSSTSYLAKNIQYF
v_call: TRBV7-9
d_call: NA
clone_size: few
j_call: TRBJ2-4

cdr3_nt: TGCGCCAGCAGCCAGGCGACTAGCGGGGCCATCAGCAATGAGCAGTTCTTC
cdr3_aa: CASSQATSGAISNEQFF
v_call: TRBV4-3
d_call: TRBD2
clone_size: few
j_call: TRBJ2-1

cdr3_nt: TGTGCCAGCAGCTTAGGGTCCCGAACAACGGGTGCCTACACCTTC
cdr3_aa: CASSLGSRTTGAYTF
v_call: TRBV11-2
d_call: NA
clone_size: few
j_call: TRBJ1-2

cdr3_nt: TGTGCCAGCAGCCAAGATTCTGATATCTATGGCTACACCTTC
cdr3_aa: CASSQDSDIYGYTF
v_call: TRBV4-2
d_call: NA
clone_size: NA
j_call: TRBJ1-2

cdr3_nt: TGCAGTGCTGTCCCCCGGGGGGCATTCGGCGGGGAGCTGTTTTTT
cdr3_aa: CSAVPRGAFGGELFF
v_call: TRBV20-1
d_call: NA
clone_size: many
j_call: TRBJ2-2

cdr3_nt: TGCAGTGCCACACCCGGGCTTTCCACTGTGGTCCAGTACTTC
cdr3_aa: CSATPGLSTVVQYF
v_call: TRBV20-1
d_call: NA
clone_size: NA
j_call: TRBJ2-5

cdr3_nt: TGTGCCAGCAGTTACTCCGCACAAAACATTCAGTACTTC
cdr3_aa: CASSYSAQNIQYF
v_call: TRBV6-2/TRBV6-3
d_call: NA
clone_size: NA
j_call: TRBJ2-4

cdr3_nt: TGTGCCAGCAGTTACACCCGACAGGGGGCTTTCTATGGCTACACCTTC
cdr3_aa: CASSYTRQGAFYGYTF
v_call: TRBV12-3/TRBV12-4
d_call: TRBD1
clone_size: NA
j_call: TRBJ1-2

cdr3_nt: TGTGCCAGCAGGACCCAAGTGGGCAGCGTGAACACTGAAGCTTTCTTT
cdr3_aa: CASRTQVGSVNTEAFF
v_call: TRBV11-2
d_call: NA
clone_size: few
j_call: TRBJ1-1

cdr3_nt: TGTGCCAGCAGCCCCTCGGTGGGGATAGCAGATACGCAGTATTTT
cdr3_aa: CASSPSVGIADTQYF
v_call: TRBV7-9
d_call: NA
clone_size: NA
j_call: TRBJ2-3

cdr3_nt: TGTGCCAGCAGCCGATTCACAGATACGCAGTATTTT
cdr3_aa: CASSRFTDTQYF
v_call: TRBV7-9
d_call: NA
clone_size: few
j_call: TRBJ2-3

cdr3_nt: TGTGCCACCAGCAGAGTGCGGCCCCCCTACAATGAGCAGTTCTTC
cdr3_aa: CATSRVRPPYNEQFF
v_call: TRBV15
d_call: NA
clone_size: NA
j_call: TRBJ2-1